Below, 22 T cell receptor beta chains from the same sample are listed, as sequenced in a study of cytomegalovirus exposure and HLA in healthy donors. The PCR ran on 60 Vbeta and 13 Jbeta primers. The data were produced by immunoSEQ multiplex PCR, yet TCRdb's version contains in-frame clones alone and is incomplete. The repertoire holds about 94,000 clones, with approximately 75% as singletons. The sample comprised PBMCs. These receptors came from a woman aged 40 to 50 in good health and CMV-seronegative.

This sequence joins TRBV7-2 and TRBJ1-5; no clear D. The CDR3 is 14 residues long. V was shortened by 5 bases and J by 7 bases, with 15 bases between the two germline ends. Per the germline V gene, CDR1 is SGHTA and CDR2 is FQGNSA. The CDR3 DNA follows: TGTGCCAGCAGCCGAGGCACGGTTCGCCAGCCCCAGCATTTT. The encoded protein is CASSRGTVRQPQHF.

The chain recombines TRBV7-2 with TRBJ2-7, with a tentative D call TRBD1 (7 bases). Germline CDR1 reads SGHTA; CDR2 reads FQGNSA. V dropped 2 bases and J dropped 6 bases, with 20 bases sitting between them. The CDR3 has 16 amino acids. The CDR3 DNA is TGTGCCAGCAGCTTATCGACGGGACAGTCCGGGGGCGAGCAGTACTTC. Protein sequence: CASSLSTGQSGGEQYF.

The chain joins TRBV15 to TRBJ1-1; the match to TRBD1 covers 11 bases. The CDR3 has 18 residues. Trimming cost V 3 bases and J 5 bases; bases outside gene matches: 14. CDR1 and CDR2 (germline): LNHNV, YYDKDF (reference sequence). CDR3 nucleotide sequence: TGTGCCACCAGCAGGGACACCCTACCGGGACAGGGGGGGACTGAAGCTTTCTTT. It codes for CATSRDTLPGQGGTEAFF.

The chain recombines TRBV27 with TRBJ2-7; the match to TRBD1 covers 7 bases. This CDR3 spans 14 amino acids. Germline V gives CDR1 MNHEY, CDR2 SMNVEV (reference sequence). V shed 4 bases, J shed 7 bases, and the junction held 10 bases outside the gene matches. For the CDR3, the DNA is TGTGCCAGCAGTTCGACCGACAGGGTATTTGAGCAGTACTTC. Amino acid sequence: CASSSTDRVFEQYF.

This clone was observed a handful of times. This chain uses TRBV6-6 with TRBJ2-3, with TRBD2 identical over 9 bases. Germline lookup yields CDR1 MNHNY and CDR2 SVGAGI (reference sequence). This CDR3 comprises 16 residues. Trimming at V came to 2 bases and at J to 3 bases, leaving 6 bases not matched to a gene. CDR3 protein: CASSYPRGGATDTQYF. The CDR3 bases are TGTGCCAGCAGTTACCCCCGCGGGGGGGCAACAGATACGCAGTATTTT.

This chain links TRBV5-6 with TRBJ2-1; 11 bases are a match to TRBD2. The germline gives CDR1 SGHDT, CDR2 YYEEEE. V lost 2 bases to trimming and J lost 4 bases; unmatched junction nucleotides: 5. This CDR3 contains 16 residues. CDR3: CASSFWGLAEYNEQFF. The CDR3 DNA follows: TGTGCCAGCAGCTTTTGGGGACTAGCGGAGTACAATGAGCAGTTCTTC.

The DNA of the CDR3 is TGTGCCAGCAGCTTGGGGACAGGGCGGACTTATTCACCCCTCCACTTT. Its translation: CASSLGTGRTYSPLHF. The chain couples TRBV5-4 to TRBJ1-6; 8 nucleotides align to TRBD1. The germline V gene has CDR1 SGHNT and CDR2 YYREEE (reference sequence). There are 16 residues in the CDR3. The junction had 7 bases not matched to a gene; V was cut back by 0 bases and J by 8 bases.

This chain uses TRBV5-1 with TRBJ1-4; 7 nucleotides match TRBD1. The CDR3 is 16 amino acids. V dropped 4 bases and J dropped 0; count of bases not matched to a gene: 6. Germline values: CDR1 SGHRS, CDR2 YFSETQ. This CDR3 reads CASSQGTDATNEKLFF. The DNA for the CDR3 is TGCGCCAGCAGCCAAGGGACAGACGCAACTAATGAAAAACTGTTTTTT. The variable domain in full, with the rest retrieved from reference TRBV5-1 and TRBJ1-4, is KAGVTQTPRYLIKTRGQQVTLSCSPISGHRSVSWYQQTPGQGLQFLFEYFSETQRNKGNFPGRFSGRQFSNSRSEMNVSTLELGDSALYLCASSQGTDATNEKLFFGSGTQLSVL.

The chain combines TRBV7-3 with TRBJ1-1; no firm D call. V was pared by 0 bases and J by 3 bases, with 8 bases between. Germline V gene data show CDR1 as SGHTA and CDR2 as FQGTGA. The CDR3 loop spans 14 amino acids. CDR3 protein: CASSLTPPDTEAFF. The CDR3 DNA sequence: TGTGCCAGCAGCTTAACCCCCCCCGACACTGAAGCTTTCTTT.

The genes are TRBV9 and TRBJ2-2; 8 bases line up with TRBD1. Looked up from germline, CDR1 is SGDLS and CDR2 is YYNGEE. The V gene end was trimmed by 3 bases and the J gene end by 9 bases; junction bases not matched to a gene: 10. The CDR3 consists of 15 residues. The CDR3 loop reads CASSAVVGQGRELFF. The CDR3 DNA reads TGTGCCAGCAGCGCAGTAGTTGGACAGGGCCGGGAGCTGTTTTTT.

A single count supports this clone. This chain connects TRBV9 to TRBJ1-6; D might be TRBD1 (5 bases). The CDR3 is made up of 15 amino acids. Trimming removed 3 bases from V and 0 bases from J, with 7 bases in between. Germline CDR1 and CDR2: SGDLS and YYNGEE. This CDR3 reads CASSGDSSYNSPLHF. The CDR3 region has the DNA TGTGCCAGCAGCGGCGACAGCTCCTATAATTCACCCCTCCACTTT.

This clone appeared a single time. The rearrangement uses TRBV20-1 and TRBJ2-7, with 8 bases fitting TRBD2. Germline CDR1 and CDR2: DFQATT and SNEGSKA (reference sequence). This CDR3 contains 11 residues. V trimming: 7 bases; J trimming: 3 bases; junction bases outside the gene matches: 2. DNA of the CDR3: TGCAGTGGCGGGACTAGCTACGAGCAGTACTTC. Translating it yields CSGGTSYEQYF.

This clone showed up just a few times. The chain links TRBV7-7 to TRBJ2-3, with 7 bases that match TRBD2. Trimming removed 5 bases from V and 7 bases from J; junction bases left unmatched: 3. The CDR3 is 12 residues long. In germline, CDR1 is SSHAT, CDR2 FNYEAQ (reference sequence). CDR3 region: CASSGEGNTQYF. Written as DNA, the CDR3 is TGTGCCAGCAGCGGGGAGGGGAATACGCAGTATTTT.

The chain is built from TRBV6-5 and TRBJ1-5; D uncertain. Between the trimmed V and J ends, which lost 6 bases and 0 bases, there was a span of 9 bases. The germline V gene has CDR1 MNHEY and CDR2 SVGAGI. The CDR3 has 14 amino acids. The CDR3 loop is CASSRTNSNQPQHF. The CDR3 coding sequence is TGTGCCAGCAGCCGCACTAATAGCAATCAGCCCCAGCATTTT.

The V call is TRBV7-9, the J call TRBJ2-5, with D possibly matching TRBD2 (5 bases). The J call could be wrong; TRBJ2-7 is a better fit for the DNA end. This CDR3 region has 16 residues. The germline gives CDR1 SEHNR, CDR2 FQNEAQ (reference sequence). CDR3 protein: CASSLARVTEDYEQYF. CDR3 bases: TGTGCCAGCAGCTTAGCGCGGGTGACGGAGGATTACGAGCAGTACTTC.

This chain joins TRBV7-8 and TRBJ2-7, with no clear D. CDR1 is SGHVS, CDR2 FQNEAQ, per germline. The germline V and J ends were trimmed by 6 bases and 2 bases, with 5 bases remaining between them. The CDR3 has 11 amino acids. The CDR3 here is CASSPTYEQYF. CDR3 nucleotides: TGTGCCAGCAGTCCCACCTACGAGCAGTACTTC.

This rearrangement joins TRBV6-6 to TRBJ2-1; D remains ambiguous. The germline V and J ends were trimmed by 8 bases and 6 bases, with 8 bases remaining between them. CDR3 length equals 11 residues. Germline CDR1 and CDR2: MNHNY and SVGAGI (reference sequence). CDR3 nucleotides: TGTGCCAGCGTCGGTAGCAATGAGCAGTTCTTC. Protein: CASVGSNEQFF.

In regard to this clone: The junction departs from germline at one end; a sequencing error may be responsible. The chain couples TRBV30 to TRBJ1-2; D is unresolved. The CDR3 spans 12 residues. The germline gives CDR1 GTSNPN, CDR2 SVGIG (reference sequence). Here the CDR3 DNA reads TGTGCCTGGAGTGTAGAGGGTGATGGCTACCCCTTC. Amino acids: CAWSVEGDGYPF. Based on the CDR3 plus reference TRBV30 and TRBJ1-2, the full variable domain is SQTIHQWPATLVQPVGSPLSLECTVEGTSNPNLYWYRQAAGRGLQLLFYSVGIGQISSEVPQNLSASRPQDRQFILSSKKLLLSDSGFYLCAWSVEGDGYPFGSGTRLTVV.

This chain links TRBV7-9 with TRBJ1-3, with TRBD1 matching over 8 bases. Trimming took 5 bases from V and 9 from J; bases not matched to a gene: 9. This CDR3 contains 14 residues. Per the germline V gene, CDR1 is SEHNR and CDR2 is FQNEAQ (reference sequence). The CDR3 DNA is TGTGCCAGCAGCCTCGGGACAGGAGTTACCACCATATATTTT. Its protein is CASSLGTGVTTIYF.

This chain uses TRBV7-2 with TRBJ1-1; D unresolved. Germline V gene lookup returns CDR1 SGHTA and CDR2 FQGNSA. This CDR3 is 15 amino acids long. The V gene lost 1 base and the J gene lost 4 bases, with 13 bases spanning the gap. The CDR3 is CASSLGSGLSTEAFF. Here the CDR3 DNA reads TGTGCCAGCAGCTTAGGGTCCGGGTTGAGCACTGAAGCTTTCTTT. The complete variable domain, with remaining parts taken from reference TRBV7-2 and TRBJ1-1, reads GAGVSQSPSNKVTEKGKDVELRCDPISGHTALYWYRQSLGQGLEFLIYFQGNSAPDKSGLPSDRFSAERTGGSVSTLTIQRTQQEDSAVYLCASSLGSGLSTEAFFGQGTRLTVV.

On this clone itself: No DNA is shown, since the ends of the CDR3 on it are uncertain; the CDR3 is the one TCRdb lists. J is TRBJ1-2 and V is TRBV30; the table's TRBD1 call for D was not verified on the DNA. In germline, CDR1 is GTSNPN, CDR2 SVGIG (reference sequence). The CDR3 is made up of 15 amino acids, end residues included. The CDR3 reads CAWGLGTGVVYGYPF.

V is TRBV2 and J is TRBJ1-5, with D uncertain. The CDR3 sequence is 11 residues long. The V and J ends lost 3 bases and 9 bases respectively, with 6 bases between them. Germline V gives CDR1 SNHLY, CDR2 FYNNEI. CDR3 nucleotides: TGTGCCAGCAGTGACGGTCGGCCCCAGCATTTT. Residues: CASSDGRPQHF.